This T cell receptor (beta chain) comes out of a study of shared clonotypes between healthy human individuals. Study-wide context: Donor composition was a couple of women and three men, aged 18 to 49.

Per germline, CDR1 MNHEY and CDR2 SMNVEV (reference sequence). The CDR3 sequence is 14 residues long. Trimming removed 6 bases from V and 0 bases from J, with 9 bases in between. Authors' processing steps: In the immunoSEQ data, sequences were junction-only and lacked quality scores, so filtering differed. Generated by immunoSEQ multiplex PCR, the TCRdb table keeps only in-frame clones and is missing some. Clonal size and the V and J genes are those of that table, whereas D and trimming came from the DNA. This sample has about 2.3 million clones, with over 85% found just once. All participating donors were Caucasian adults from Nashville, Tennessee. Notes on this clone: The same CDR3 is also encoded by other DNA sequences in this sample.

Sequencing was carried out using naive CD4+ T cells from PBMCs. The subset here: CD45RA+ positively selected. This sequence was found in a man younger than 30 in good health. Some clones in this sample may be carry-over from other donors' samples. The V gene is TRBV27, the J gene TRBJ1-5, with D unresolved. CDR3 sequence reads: CASSREYSNQPQHF. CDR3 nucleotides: TGTGCCAGCAGCCGGGAATATAGCAATCAGCCCCAGCATTTT.